The 22 T cell receptor beta chains below come from one sample, sequenced in a study of beta chain features in type 1 diabetes. The investigators reverse transcribed all of the isolated RNA, so they sequenced expressed TCRB transcripts. Profiled with immunoSEQ multiplex PCR; TCRdb holds only in-frame clones, not every one. The table has under 950,000 clones, under 20% seen once. The sequenced sample consisted of naive CD4+ T cells from blood. These receptors all stem from a woman aged 18 to 35 in good health.

This chain connects TRBV2 to TRBJ2-5; TRBD2 matches at 8 bases. The ends lost 4 bases at V and 1 base at J; junction bases unmatched: 5. Germline V gene lookup returns CDR1 SNHLY and CDR2 FYNNEI. The CDR3 has 15 residues. CDR3 bases: TGTGCCAGCAGTGTCATCGGACTAGCCCAAGAGACCCAGTACTTC. This encodes CASSVIGLAQETQYF.

This clone was observed a handful of times. This sequence joins TRBV18 and TRBJ2-1; D might be TRBD1 (6 bases). The CDR3 is 15 amino acids. The germline CDR1 and CDR2 sequences are KGHSH and LQKENI. The V gene lost 3 bases and the J gene lost 1 base, with 10 bases spanning the gap. The CDR3 loop is CASSPSQGSYNEQFF. CDR3 coding DNA: TGTGCCAGCTCACCTTCACAGGGATCCTACAATGAGCAGTTCTTC.

The V and J genes are TRBV6-5 and TRBJ2-2; 9 bases align to TRBD1. This CDR3 is built from 14 residues. Germline V gene data show CDR1 as MNHEY and CDR2 as SVGAGI. Trimming took 6 bases from V and 9 from J; bases not matched to a gene: 8. The CDR3 nucleotides read TGTGCCAGCAGCTACGGGACAGGGTTCCGGGAGCTGTTTTTT. It specifies CASSYGTGFRELFF.

J is TRBJ1-2 and V is TRBV2; D is unresolved. Trimming removed 4 bases from V and 4 bases from J, with 13 bases in between. CDR3 size: 14 residues. Germline V CDR1 and CDR2: SNHLY, FYNNEI. The CDR3: CASSGQTPLYGYTF. The CDR3 bases are TGTGCCAGCAGTGGGCAGACCCCTCTCTATGGCTACACCTTC.

The table lists this clone with a few counts. This chain joins TRBV5-1 and TRBJ2-7, with D unclear. Germline V CDR1 and CDR2: SGHRS, YFSETQ. Between the trimmed V and J ends, which lost 1 base and 5 bases, there was a span of 7 bases. This CDR3 region has 12 residues. In DNA form, the CDR3 reads TGCGCCAGCAGCTTGCCTGGGAACGAGCAGTACTTC. This translates into CASSLPGNEQYF.

This clone has a handful of counts. V is TRBV27 and J is TRBJ2-7; 7 positions match TRBD1. The CDR3 spans 14 residues. V trimming: 6 bases; J trimming: 1 base; junction bases outside the gene matches: 6. The germline V gene encodes CDR1 MNHEY and CDR2 SMNVEV (reference sequence). CDR3 residues: CASRILGQSYEQYF. In DNA form, the CDR3 reads TGTGCCAGCAGGATCCTGGGACAGTCCTACGAGCAGTACTTC.

This clone was counted only a few times. The chain employs TRBV29-1 and TRBJ1-5; 7 positions match TRBD1. CDR1 and CDR2 from the germline V gene are SQVTM and ANQGSEA. The CDR3 totals 14 residues. Trimming removed 6 bases from V and 0 bases from J; junction bases left unmatched: 5. CDR3: CSVVQGNSNQPQHF. In DNA form, the CDR3 reads TGCAGCGTGGTACAGGGGAATAGCAATCAGCCCCAGCATTTT.

This clone came up a few times. The chain is built from TRBV6-5 and TRBJ2-7; D is perhaps TRBD2 (6 bases). Germline values: CDR1 MNHEY, CDR2 SVGAGI. The ends were cut back, 5 bases at V and 6 bases at J, with 20 bases in the middle. The CDR3 runs to 15 residues. This CDR3 reads CASSKRGFVGGEQYF. Here the CDR3 DNA reads TGTGCCAGCAGTAAAAGGGGATTCGTGGGGGGCGAGCAGTACTTC.

This clone was counted only a few times. The same CDR3 is also encoded by other DNA sequences in this sample. CDR3 sequence reads: CASSASGGTSGGGQETQYF. CDR3 DNA: TGTGCCAGCAGCGCCTCTGGGGGCACTAGCGGTGGTGGGCAGGAGACCCAGTACTTC. This sequence joins TRBV9 and TRBJ2-5; 8 nucleotides match TRBD2. CDR1 is SGDLS and CDR2 is YYNGEE in the germline V gene. V dropped 3 bases and J dropped 5; count of bases not matched to a gene: 21. The length of the CDR3 is 19 residues. The variable domain in full, with the rest retrieved from reference TRBV9 and TRBJ2-5, is DSGVTQTPKHLITATGQRVTLRCSPRSGDLSVYWYQQSLDQGLQFLIQYYNGEERAKGNILERFSAQQFPDLHSELNLSSLELGDSALYFCASSASGGTSGGGQETQYFGPGTRLLVL.

The V call is TRBV10-3, the J call TRBJ2-7, with 15 bases that match TRBD2. V lost 9 bases, J lost 6 bases, and 9 bases stayed unmatched. CDR3 length: 15 residues. The germline CDR1 and CDR2 sequences are ENHRY and SYGVKD. CDR3 in DNA: TGTGCCATTAGACCGGGACTAGCGGGAGGAGGCGAGCAGTACTTC. Amino acids: CAIRPGLAGGGEQYF.

In its sample, this clone was seen a few times. This chain connects TRBV11-2 to TRBJ2-3, with 8 bases fitting TRBD2. Germline V lookup: CDR1 SGHAT, CDR2 FQNNGV. The CDR3 totals 16 residues. V trimming: 1 base; J trimming: 6 bases; junction bases outside the gene matches: 9. The CDR3 sequence: CASSLVAGSQGDTQYF. DNA for the CDR3: TGTGCCAGCAGCTTAGTAGCGGGGAGCCAGGGGGATACGCAGTATTTT. The full variable domain, with the rest looked up from reference TRBV11-2 and TRBJ2-3, is EAGVAQSPRYKIIEKRQSVAFWCNPISGHATLYWYQQILGQGPKLLIQFQNNGVVDDSQLPKDRFSAERLKGVDSTLKIQPAKLEDSAVYLCASSLVAGSQGDTQYFGPGTRLTVL.

The chain combines TRBV29-1 with TRBJ2-2, with 7 bases that match TRBD1. CDR3 size: 13 residues. V shed 8 bases, J shed 3 bases, and the junction held 6 bases outside the gene matches. Germline CDR1 and CDR2: SQVTM and ANQGSEA. This CDR3 reads CSIQGRDTGELFF. In nucleotides, the CDR3 is TGCAGCATACAGGGGAGAGACACCGGGGAGCTGTTTTTT.

The gene calls are TRBV12-2 and TRBJ2-7. TRBV12-2 is recorded as a pseudogene. The CDR3 loop spans 15 amino acids. CDR3 loop: CASRLAIGDGREQYF. CDR3 in DNA: TGTGCAAGTCGCTTAGCAATAGGGGACGGGCGCGAGCAGTACTTC.

J is TRBJ2-5 and V is TRBV19; tentatively, D is TRBD1 or TRBD2 (5 bases each). Germline CDR1 reads LNHDA; CDR2 reads SQIVND (reference sequence). This CDR3 region has 14 residues. Trimming removed 3 bases from V and 3 bases from J, with 11 bases in between. The CDR3 DNA is TGTGCCAGTAGTATGGTGGGGACGAAAGAGACCCAGTACTTC. This sequence encodes CASSMVGTKETQYF.

V usage is TRBV6-1 and J usage is TRBJ2-3; possible D gene TRBD1, 5 bases. Trimming took off 5 bases at V and 1 base at J, with 13 bases between the two ends. In germline, CDR1 is MNHNS, CDR2 SASEGT. The CDR3 consists of 15 residues. CDR3 amino acids: CASSTNAQGTDTQYF. The CDR3 DNA reads TGTGCCAGCAGTACTAATGCACAGGGCACAGATACGCAGTATTTT.

The rearrangement joins TRBV11-1 to TRBJ2-2; D remains unclear. V lost 5 bases to trimming and J lost 7 bases, with 14 bases between them. This CDR3 contains 14 residues. Germline V gene sequence: CDR1 SGHAT, CDR2 FQDESV (reference sequence). The CDR3 protein is CASSHRRTVGELFF. In DNA form, the CDR3 reads TGTGCCAGCAGCCACCGACGAACAGTCGGGGAGCTGTTTTTT.

This clone was counted between two and nine times. This sequence joins TRBV7-8 and TRBJ2-5; 12 bases line up with TRBD2. The germline gives CDR1 SGHVS, CDR2 FQNEAQ. CDR3 size: 17 residues. J was trimmed by 4 bases and V by 5 bases; bases with no gene match: 11. CDR3 coding DNA: TGTGCCAGCAGCCCCCCCCCGTTGGGACTAGCGGGAGAGACCCAGTACTTC. Translated, it gives CASSPPPLGLAGETQYF.

This clone was counted only a few times. The rearrangement links TRBV4-2 to TRBJ1-2, with 9 positions matching TRBD1. The CDR3 is made up of 15 amino acids. Germline-derived CDR1 and CDR2 are LGHNA and YNFKEQ. The V gene end was trimmed by 4 bases and the J gene end by 4 bases; junction bases not matched to a gene: 7. The CDR3 DNA reads as TGTGCCAGCAGCCTACCCGGACAGGGGATCTATGGCTACACCTTC. Its protein is CASSLPGQGIYGYTF.

The V and J genes are TRBV5-4 and TRBJ1-2; 8 bases match TRBD1. CDR1 and CDR2 from the germline V gene are SGHNT and YYREEE (reference sequence). The CDR3 is 15 amino acids. The V gene end was trimmed by 2 bases and the J gene end by 5 bases; junction bases not matched to a gene: 8. The CDR3 here is CASSLDRGQGYGYTF. The CDR3 DNA sequence: TGTGCCAGCAGCTTAGATCGAGGACAGGGATATGGCTACACCTTC.

V usage is TRBV10-2 and J usage is TRBJ2-7; 7 nucleotides line up with TRBD2. J gave up 3 bases and V 4 bases, and 9 bases lay outside the gene matches. Germline V gene sequence: CDR1 WSHSY, CDR2 SAAADI. The CDR3 sequence is 15 residues long. The CDR3 is CASSGTASGVYEQYF. The CDR3, as DNA: TGCGCCAGCAGTGGGACGGCTAGCGGAGTCTACGAGCAGTACTTC.

This clone has more than one count but fewer than ten. This chain joins TRBV9 and TRBJ2-1, with TRBD2 identical over 11 bases. The CDR3 has 15 amino acids. CDR1 and CDR2 (germline): SGDLS, YYNGEE. The V and J ends lost 3 bases and 9 bases, in that order; junction bases with no gene match: 8. The CDR3 protein is CASSGEGLAVTEQFF. CDR3 DNA: TGTGCCAGCAGCGGGGAGGGACTAGCGGTGACTGAGCAGTTCTTC.

The V call is TRBV19, the J call TRBJ1-2, with D perhaps TRBD1 (5 bases). V was clipped by 10 bases and J by 0 bases, with 9 bases between them. CDR1 and CDR2 from the germline V gene are LNHDA and SQIVND (reference sequence). This CDR3 is 12 amino acids long. The CDR3 bases are TGTGCCATCGGGACGGCTAACTATGGCTACACCTTC. Its translation is CAIGTANYGYTF.